One and the same sample provided the 16 T cell receptor beta chains below, sequenced in a study of shared clonotypes between healthy human individuals. Produced via immunoSEQ multiplex PCR; TCRdb's table is partial and in-frame only. Of about 490,000 clones listed, around 80% are singletons. The sequenced sample was PBMCs. All receptors derive from a woman between 40 and 55 years old in good health. Some clones in this sample may be carry-over from other donors' samples.

This clone was seen only once. This chain links TRBV5-1 with TRBJ2-7; D gene ambiguous. The germline V gene has CDR1 SGHRS and CDR2 YFSETQ. The CDR3 covers 17 residues. The V gene lost 3 bases and the J gene lost 2 bases, with 21 bases spanning the gap. CDR3 in amino acids: CASSSRVEDSRPYEQYF. CDR3 nucleotide sequence: TGCGCCAGCAGCTCCCGCGTGGAAGACTCGCGGCCCTACGAGCAGTACTTC. Based on the CDR3 plus reference TRBV5-1 and TRBJ2-7, the full variable domain is KAGVTQTPRYLIKTRGQQVTLSCSPISGHRSVSWYQQTPGQGLQFLFEYFSETQRNKGNFPGRFSGRQFSNSRSEMNVSTLELGDSALYLCASSSRVEDSRPYEQYFGPGTRLTVT.

Written as DNA, the CDR3 is TGTGCCAGCTCCCTGATGTCCCGTTCGGCCACCGGGGAGCTGTTTTTT. Protein sequence: CASSLMSRSATGELFF. V is TRBV7-2 and J is TRBJ2-2, with D unclear. Germline assignment: CDR1 SGHTA and CDR2 FQGNSA. The V end lost 8 bases, the J end lost 4 bases, and 20 bases lay between the germline ends. The CDR3 loop spans 16 amino acids.

The V gene is TRBV6-1, the J gene TRBJ1-1; 8 bases align to TRBD1. CDR3 length: 18 residues. V dropped 1 base and J dropped 3; count of bases not matched to a gene: 13. Germline V gene data show CDR1 as MNHNS and CDR2 as SASEGT. Written as DNA, the CDR3 is TGTGCCAGCAGTGAAGTAGTTGACAGGGGATATTGGGACACTGAAGCTTTCTTT. Translating it yields CASSEVVDRGYWDTEAFF.

The chain employs TRBV28 and TRBJ1-1; D remains unclear. CDR1 is MDHEN and CDR2 is SYDVKM in the germline V gene. This CDR3 has 16 amino acids. The germline V and J ends were trimmed by 5 bases and 5 bases, with 21 bases remaining between them. The CDR3 sequence: CASSRNYRWLGTEAFF. In DNA, the CDR3 is TGTGCCAGCAGTCGTAATTATCGGTGGCTGGGGACTGAAGCTTTCTTT.

The chain is built from TRBV5-1 and TRBJ2-2; 7 nucleotides match TRBD1. This CDR3 contains 16 residues. Trimming at V came to 2 bases and at J to 7 bases, leaving 11 bases not matched to a gene. Germline V gene sequence: CDR1 SGHRS, CDR2 YFSETQ. CDR3 loop: CASSFGQAQWDGELFF. CDR3 in DNA: TGCGCCAGCAGCTTCGGACAGGCGCAGTGGGACGGGGAGCTGTTTTTT.

This chain connects TRBV11-2 to TRBJ2-7; tentatively, D is TRBD2 (6 bases). The CDR3 contains 13 residues. V lost 5 bases to trimming and J lost 1 base, with 9 bases between them. In germline, CDR1 is SGHAT, CDR2 FQNNGV. CDR3 nucleotide sequence: TGTGCCAGCAGCCGGGACTCTTCCTACGAGCAGTACTTC. Translating gives CASSRDSSYEQYF.

This clone appeared a few times. This sequence joins TRBV20-1 and TRBJ1-2, with 8 positions matching TRBD1. CDR1 DFQATT and CDR2 SNEGSKA come from the germline V gene (reference sequence). This CDR3 contains 11 residues. The V gene end was trimmed by 4 bases and the J gene end by 6 bases; junction bases not matched to a gene: 1. CDR3 DNA: TGCAGTGCTAAGACAGGGGATGGCTACACCTTC. As protein: CSAKTGDGYTF.

The DNA for the CDR3 is TGTGCCAGTAGGGCAGCGGGTTCTCCAAATGAGCAGTTCTTC. It specifies CASRAAGSPNEQFF. The gene calls are TRBV19 and TRBJ2-1, with TRBD2 as a possible D gene (6 bases). The V and J ends lost 6 bases and 7 bases respectively, with 16 bases between them. The germline V gene has CDR1 LNHDA and CDR2 SQIVND (reference sequence). The CDR3 runs to 14 residues.

This clone appeared a few times. This chain uses TRBV30 with TRBJ1-3; TRBD1 is a possible D gene (6 bases). Germline assignment: CDR1 GTSNPN and CDR2 SVGIG (reference sequence). The length of the CDR3 is 11 residues. V lost 6 bases, J lost 8 bases, and 11 bases lay in between. CDR3 sequence: CACDRWDTIYF. In nucleotides, the CDR3 is TGTGCCTGTGACAGGTGGGACACCATATATTTT.

The rearrangement links TRBV27 to TRBJ2-7; 7 nucleotides match TRBD2. Trimming cost V 5 bases and J 2 bases; bases outside gene matches: 9. From germline, CDR1 is MNHEY and CDR2 SMNVEV (reference sequence). CDR3 length: 15 residues. The CDR3 spells CASSLGGTTAYEQYF. CDR3 bases: TGTGCCAGCAGTCTGGGGGGGACTACGGCCTACGAGCAGTACTTC.

The J gene is TRBJ2-7, the V gene TRBV9; D is undetermined. Trimming pared 4 bases from V and 2 bases from J, leaving 16 bases between. The CDR3 runs to 15 residues. Germline V gene sequence: CDR1 SGDLS, CDR2 YYNGEE. This chain's CDR3 is CASSPPPGDAYEQYF. CDR3 DNA sequence: TGTGCCAGCAGCCCTCCCCCAGGTGATGCCTACGAGCAGTACTTC.

A single count supports this clone. The chain employs TRBV11-2 and TRBJ2-7; TRBD2 matches 8 bases. CDR3 size: 15 residues. Germline lookup yields CDR1 SGHAT and CDR2 FQNNGV. V shed 4 bases and J 0 bases; nucleotides not matched to a gene: 5. The CDR3 bases are TGTGCCAGCAGCTCCATAGCGGGATACTCCTACGAGCAGTACTTC. As protein: CASSSIAGYSYEQYF.

This chain links TRBV7-3 with TRBJ2-4; D is undetermined. The CDR3 extends over 16 amino acids. V was cut by 2 bases and J by 3 bases, with 14 bases left in between. CDR1 SGHTA and CDR2 FQGTGA come from the germline V gene. In DNA form, the CDR3 reads TGTGCCAGCAGCTTACGTGGACGGAGAAACAAAAACATTCAGTACTTC. Translating it yields CASSLRGRRNKNIQYF.

The chain recombines TRBV29-1 with TRBJ2-5; D is uncertain. V was cut by 4 bases and J by 1 base, with 16 bases left in between. The CDR3 is 15 amino acids. Looked up from germline, CDR1 is SQVTM and CDR2 is ANQGSEA. CDR3 sequence (DNA): TGCAGCGTTGTACCCTTAACAGAATCCCAAGAGACCCAGTACTTC. Translation gives CSVVPLTESQETQYF.

This chain links TRBV4-3 with TRBJ1-1, with D possibly TRBD1 on 5 matching bases. The CDR3 consists of 14 residues. V was shortened by 4 bases and J by 7 bases, with 16 bases between the two germline ends. Per the germline V gene, CDR1 is LGHNA and CDR2 is YSLEER. DNA for the CDR3: TGCGCCAGCAGCCTCGCACCCGGGGGATTTGAAGCTTTCTTT. It yields the protein CASSLAPGGFEAFF.

Regarding this clone: A far larger clone differs by one base, so this is likely a read error. This sample includes further DNA sequences coding for the same CDR3. The V call is TRBV5-6, the J call TRBJ2-5; TRBD1 matches 7 bases. The CDR3 is made up of 14 amino acids. Germline V gives CDR1 SGHDT, CDR2 YYEEEE. CDR3 region: CASSRGQVQETQYF. The DNA for the CDR3 is TGCGCCAGCAGCCGAGGACAGGTTCAAGAGACCCAGTACTTC.